The present entry profiles one T cell receptor (beta chain) with its context. As processed by the authors: Amplification with reference gene primers provided the estimates of nucleated cell counts. The protocol was immunoSEQ multiplex PCR, while the TCRdb copy is restricted to in-frame clones and leaves out a portion. V and J calls and clone size are as listed in that table; D and trimming were resolved from the DNA. The table includes approximately 250,000 clones, 83% detected once. This sample is part of a study of blood T cell repertoires in COVID-19. On the study more broadly: PBMCs, B-cell-depleted T cells, or T cells provided the cDNA or gDNA that made up the material.

This CDR3 is 15 amino acids long. CDR1 and CDR2 (germline): MDHEN, SYDVKM. V lost 8 bases, J lost 8 bases, and 21 bases lay in between. The chain has TRBV28 and TRBJ1-4; weak D call: TRBD1 (6 bases). The receptor's source is a human donor in a cohort sampled during active COVID-19. The sequencing sample was made of peripheral blood. The DNA of the CDR3 is TGTGCCAGCGGGCAGGTGGCACAGGGAAAGGAAAAACTGTTTTTT. Protein product: CASGQVAQGKEKLFF.